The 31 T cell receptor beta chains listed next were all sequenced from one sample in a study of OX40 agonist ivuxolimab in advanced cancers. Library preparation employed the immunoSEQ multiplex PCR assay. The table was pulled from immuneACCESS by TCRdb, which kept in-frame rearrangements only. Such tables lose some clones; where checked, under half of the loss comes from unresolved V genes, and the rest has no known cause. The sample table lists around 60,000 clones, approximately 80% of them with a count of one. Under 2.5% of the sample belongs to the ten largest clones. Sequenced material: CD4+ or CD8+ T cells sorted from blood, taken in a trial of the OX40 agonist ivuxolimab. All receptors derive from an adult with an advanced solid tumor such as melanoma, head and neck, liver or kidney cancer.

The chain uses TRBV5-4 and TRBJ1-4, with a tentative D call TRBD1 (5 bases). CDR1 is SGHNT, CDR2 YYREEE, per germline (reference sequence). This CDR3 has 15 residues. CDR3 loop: CAATGQRGANEKLFF. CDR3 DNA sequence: TGTGCGGCAACGGGGCAGCGGGGGGCTAATGAAAAACTGTTTTTT.

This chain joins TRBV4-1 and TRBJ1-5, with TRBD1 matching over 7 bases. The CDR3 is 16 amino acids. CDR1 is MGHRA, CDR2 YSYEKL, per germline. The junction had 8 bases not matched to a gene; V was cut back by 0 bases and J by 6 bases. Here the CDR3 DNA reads TGCGCCAGCAGCCAAGATCCACAGGGGCTTGGTCAGCCCCAGCATTTT. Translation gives CASSQDPQGLGQPQHF.

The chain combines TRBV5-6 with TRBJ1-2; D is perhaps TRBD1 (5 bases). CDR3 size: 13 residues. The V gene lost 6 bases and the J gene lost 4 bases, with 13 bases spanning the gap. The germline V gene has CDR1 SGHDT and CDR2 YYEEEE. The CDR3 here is CASTPGQLYGYTF. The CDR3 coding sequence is TGTGCCAGCACGCCGGGGCAGCTCTATGGCTACACCTTC.

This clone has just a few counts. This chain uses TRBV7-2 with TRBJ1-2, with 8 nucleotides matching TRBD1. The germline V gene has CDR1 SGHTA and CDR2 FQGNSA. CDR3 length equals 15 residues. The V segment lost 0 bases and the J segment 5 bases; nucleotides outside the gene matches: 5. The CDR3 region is CASSLAVTGDYGYTF. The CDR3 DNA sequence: TGTGCCAGCAGCTTAGCGGTGACAGGGGATTATGGCTACACCTTC.

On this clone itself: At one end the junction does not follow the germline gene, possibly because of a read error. The CDR3 is CATRRGGGAYLAGKTGELFF. DNA for the CDR3: TGTGCCACCAGAAGAGGCGGCGGGGCCTACCTCGCCGGCAAAACCGGGGAGCTGTTTTTT. V is TRBV15 and J is TRBJ2-2; weak D call: TRBD2 (6 bases). There are 20 residues in the CDR3. Germline CDR1 and CDR2: LNHNV and YYDKDF (reference sequence).

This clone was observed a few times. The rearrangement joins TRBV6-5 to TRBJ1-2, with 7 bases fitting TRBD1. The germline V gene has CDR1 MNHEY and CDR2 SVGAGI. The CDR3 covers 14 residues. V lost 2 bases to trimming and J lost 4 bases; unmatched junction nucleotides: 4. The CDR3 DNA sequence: TGTGCCAGCAGTTACGAACAGGGGACCTATGGCTACACCTTC. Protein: CASSYEQGTYGYTF.

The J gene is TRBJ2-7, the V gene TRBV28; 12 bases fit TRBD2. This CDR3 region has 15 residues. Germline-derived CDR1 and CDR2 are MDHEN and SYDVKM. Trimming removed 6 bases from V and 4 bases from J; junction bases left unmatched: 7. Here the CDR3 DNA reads TGTGCCAGCAGCACCCCTAGCGGGGGGGCATACGAGCAGTACTTC. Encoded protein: CASSTPSGGAYEQYF. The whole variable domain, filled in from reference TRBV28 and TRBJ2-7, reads DVKVTQSSRYLVKRTGEKVFLECVQDMDHENMFWYRQDPGLGLRLIYFSYDVKMKEKGDIPEGYSVSREKKERFSLILESASTNQTSMYLCASSTPSGGAYEQYFGPGTRLTVT.

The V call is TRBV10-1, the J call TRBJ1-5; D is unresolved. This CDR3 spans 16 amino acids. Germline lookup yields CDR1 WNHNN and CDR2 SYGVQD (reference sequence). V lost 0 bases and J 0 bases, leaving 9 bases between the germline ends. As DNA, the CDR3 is TGCGCCAGCAGTGAGTCGGTGGGAATTAGCAATCAGCCCCAGCATTTT. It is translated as CASSESVGISNQPQHF.

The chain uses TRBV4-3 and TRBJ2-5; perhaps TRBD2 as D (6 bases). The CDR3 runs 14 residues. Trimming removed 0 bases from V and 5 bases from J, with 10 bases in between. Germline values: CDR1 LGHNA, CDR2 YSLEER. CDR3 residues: CASSQDASEETQYF. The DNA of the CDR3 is TGCGCCAGCAGCCAAGATGCTAGCGAGGAGACCCAGTACTTC.

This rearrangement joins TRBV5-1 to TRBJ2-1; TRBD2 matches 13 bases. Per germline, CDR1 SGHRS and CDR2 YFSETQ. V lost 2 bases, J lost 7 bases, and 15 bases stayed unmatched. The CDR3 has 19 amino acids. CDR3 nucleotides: TGCGCCAGCAGCTTTGGAGCCCCAACTAGCGGGAGGGCGGGGAATGAGCAGTTCTTC. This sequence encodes CASSFGAPTSGRAGNEQFF.

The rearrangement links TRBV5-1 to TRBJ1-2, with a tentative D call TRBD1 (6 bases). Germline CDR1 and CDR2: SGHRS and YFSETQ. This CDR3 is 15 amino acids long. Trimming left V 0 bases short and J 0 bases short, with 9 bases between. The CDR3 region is CASSLDRVTNYGYTF. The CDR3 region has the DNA TGCGCCAGCAGCTTGGACAGGGTTACTAACTATGGCTACACCTTC.

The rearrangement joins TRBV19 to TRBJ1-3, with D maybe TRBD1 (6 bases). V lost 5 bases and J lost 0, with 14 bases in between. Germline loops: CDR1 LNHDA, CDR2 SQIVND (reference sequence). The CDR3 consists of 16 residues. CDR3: CASSLGTYYSGNTIYF. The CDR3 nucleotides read TGTGCCAGTAGTCTCGGGACATACTACTCTGGAAACACCATATATTTT.

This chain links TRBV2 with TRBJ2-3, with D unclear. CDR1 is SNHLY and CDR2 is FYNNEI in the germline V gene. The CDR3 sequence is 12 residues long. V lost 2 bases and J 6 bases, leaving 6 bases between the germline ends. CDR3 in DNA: TGTGCCAGCAGTGAATATAGTGATACGCAGTATTTT. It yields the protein CASSEYSDTQYF.

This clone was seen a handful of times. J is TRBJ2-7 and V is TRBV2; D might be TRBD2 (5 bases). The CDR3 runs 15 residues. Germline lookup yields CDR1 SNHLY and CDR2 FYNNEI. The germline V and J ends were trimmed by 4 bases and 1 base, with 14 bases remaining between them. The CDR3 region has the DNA TGTGCCAGCAGTGTGGGAGCGGTCGGGTCCTACGAGCAGTACTTC. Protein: CASSVGAVGSYEQYF.

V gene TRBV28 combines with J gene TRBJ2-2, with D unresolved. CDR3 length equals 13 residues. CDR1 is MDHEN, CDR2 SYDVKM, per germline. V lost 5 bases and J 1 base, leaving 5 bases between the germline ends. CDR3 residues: CASSTENTGELFF. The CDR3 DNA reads TGTGCCAGCAGTACCGAGAACACCGGGGAGCTGTTTTTT.

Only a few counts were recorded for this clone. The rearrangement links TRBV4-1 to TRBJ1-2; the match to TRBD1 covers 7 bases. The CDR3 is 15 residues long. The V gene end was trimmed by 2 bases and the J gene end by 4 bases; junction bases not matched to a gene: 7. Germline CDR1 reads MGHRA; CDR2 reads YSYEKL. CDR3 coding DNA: TGCGCCAGCAGCCAATCGGCAGGGGGAGTCTATGGCTACACCTTC. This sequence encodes CASSQSAGGVYGYTF.

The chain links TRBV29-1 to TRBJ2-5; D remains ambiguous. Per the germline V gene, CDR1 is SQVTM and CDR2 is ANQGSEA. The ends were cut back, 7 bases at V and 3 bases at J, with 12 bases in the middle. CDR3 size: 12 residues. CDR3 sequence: CSDCFGKETQYF. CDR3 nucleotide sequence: TGCAGCGATTGTTTCGGTAAAGAGACCCAGTACTTC.

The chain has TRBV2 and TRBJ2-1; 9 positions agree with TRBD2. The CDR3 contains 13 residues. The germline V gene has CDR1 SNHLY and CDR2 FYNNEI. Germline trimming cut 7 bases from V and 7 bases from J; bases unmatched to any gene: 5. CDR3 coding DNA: TGTGCCAGCAAGCCGGGACTAGCAAATGAGCAGTTCTTC. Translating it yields CASKPGLANEQFF.

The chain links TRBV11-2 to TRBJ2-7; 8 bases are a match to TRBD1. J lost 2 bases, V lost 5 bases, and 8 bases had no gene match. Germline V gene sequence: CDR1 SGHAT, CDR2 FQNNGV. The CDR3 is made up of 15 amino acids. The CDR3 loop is CASSLLPTGAYEQYF. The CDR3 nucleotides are TGTGCCAGCAGCCTCCTACCGACAGGGGCCTACGAGCAGTACTTC.

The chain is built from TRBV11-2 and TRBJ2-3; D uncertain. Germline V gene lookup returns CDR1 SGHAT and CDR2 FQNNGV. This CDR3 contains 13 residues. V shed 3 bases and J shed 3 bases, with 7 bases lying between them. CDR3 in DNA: TGTGCCAGCAGCTTCAGACGGACAGATACGCAGTATTTT. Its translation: CASSFRRTDTQYF.

CDR3 protein: CASSLGGGTTNEKLFF. CDR3 nucleotides: TGTGCCAGCAGCTTGGGCGGGGGCACAACTAATGAAAAACTGTTTTTT. The chain links TRBV5-4 to TRBJ1-4; a weak D match, TRBD1 (6 bases). The germline CDR1 and CDR2 sequences are SGHNT and YYREEE (reference sequence). The CDR3 covers 16 residues. V lost 0 bases to trimming and J lost 0 bases, with 9 bases between them.

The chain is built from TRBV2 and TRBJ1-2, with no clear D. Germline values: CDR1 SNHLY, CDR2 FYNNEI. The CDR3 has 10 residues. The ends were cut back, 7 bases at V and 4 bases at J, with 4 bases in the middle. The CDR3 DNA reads TGTGCCAGCAAATCCTATGGCTACACCTTC. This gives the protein CASKSYGYTF.

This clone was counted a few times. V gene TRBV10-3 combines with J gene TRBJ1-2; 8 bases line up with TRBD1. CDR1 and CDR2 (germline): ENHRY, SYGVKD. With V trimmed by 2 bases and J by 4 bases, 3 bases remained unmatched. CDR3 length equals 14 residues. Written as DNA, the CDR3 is TGTGCCATCAGTGAGGACAGGGGTGGCTATGGCTACACCTTC. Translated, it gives CAISEDRGGYGYTF.

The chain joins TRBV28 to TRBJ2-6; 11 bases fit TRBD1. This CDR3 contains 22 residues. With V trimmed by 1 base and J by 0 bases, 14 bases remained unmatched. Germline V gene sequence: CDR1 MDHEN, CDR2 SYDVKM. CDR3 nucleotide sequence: TGTGCCAGCAGTTTATCCCGCCCGGGACAGGGGGGTTCGCTCTCTGGGGCCAACGTCCTGACTTTC. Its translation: CASSLSRPGQGGSLSGANVLTF.

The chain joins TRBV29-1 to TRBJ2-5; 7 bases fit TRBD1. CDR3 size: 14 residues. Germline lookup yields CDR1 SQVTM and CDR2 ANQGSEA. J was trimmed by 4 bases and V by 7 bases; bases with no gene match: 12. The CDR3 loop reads CSGTGADTTETQYF. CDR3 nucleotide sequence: TGCAGCGGTACAGGGGCCGATACCACAGAGACCCAGTACTTC.

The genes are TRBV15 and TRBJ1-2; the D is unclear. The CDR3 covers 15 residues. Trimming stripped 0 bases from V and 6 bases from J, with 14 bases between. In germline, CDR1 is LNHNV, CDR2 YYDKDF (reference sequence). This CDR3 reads CATSRDPRRENGYTF. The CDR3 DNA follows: TGTGCCACCAGCAGAGATCCCCGAAGGGAGAATGGCTACACCTTC.

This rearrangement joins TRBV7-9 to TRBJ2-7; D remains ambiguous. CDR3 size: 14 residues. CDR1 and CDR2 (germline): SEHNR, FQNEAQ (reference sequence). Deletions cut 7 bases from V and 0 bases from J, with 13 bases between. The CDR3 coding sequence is TGTGCCAGCACCGACCTGGCAACCTCCTACGAGCAGTACTTC. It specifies CASTDLATSYEQYF.

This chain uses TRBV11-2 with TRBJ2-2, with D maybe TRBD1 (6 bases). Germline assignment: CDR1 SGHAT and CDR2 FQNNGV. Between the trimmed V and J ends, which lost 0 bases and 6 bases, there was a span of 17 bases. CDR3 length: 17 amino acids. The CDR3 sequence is CASSLEPLGATPGELFF. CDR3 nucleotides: TGTGCCAGCAGCTTAGAGCCTCTGGGGGCAACCCCCGGGGAGCTGTTTTTT.

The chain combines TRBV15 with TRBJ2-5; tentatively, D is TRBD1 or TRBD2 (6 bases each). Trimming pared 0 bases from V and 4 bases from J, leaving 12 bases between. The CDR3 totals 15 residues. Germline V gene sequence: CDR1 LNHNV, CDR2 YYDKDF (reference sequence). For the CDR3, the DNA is TGTGCCACCAGCAGAGATAGGGGGGCTGGAGAGACCCAGTACTTC. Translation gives CATSRDRGAGETQYF.

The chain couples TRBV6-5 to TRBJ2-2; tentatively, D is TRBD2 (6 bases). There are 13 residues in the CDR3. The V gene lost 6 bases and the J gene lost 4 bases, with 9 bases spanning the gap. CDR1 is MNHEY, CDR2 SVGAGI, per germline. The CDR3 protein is CASRRDGTGELFF. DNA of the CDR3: TGTGCCAGCAGGCGGGACGGCACCGGGGAGCTGTTTTTT.

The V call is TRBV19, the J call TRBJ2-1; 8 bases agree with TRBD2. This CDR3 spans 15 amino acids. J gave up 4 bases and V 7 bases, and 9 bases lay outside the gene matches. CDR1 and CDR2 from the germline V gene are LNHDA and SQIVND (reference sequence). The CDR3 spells CASTLGAGGYNEQFF. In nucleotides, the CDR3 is TGTGCCAGTACCCTGGGGGCGGGGGGATACAATGAGCAGTTCTTC. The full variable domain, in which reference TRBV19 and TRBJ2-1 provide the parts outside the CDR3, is DGGITQSPKYLFRKEGQNVTLSCEQNLNHDAMYWYRQDPGQGLRLIYYSQIVNDFQKGDIAEGYSVSREKKESFPLTVTSAQKNPTAFYLCASTLGAGGYNEQFFGPGTRLTVL.